This record covers a single T cell receptor beta chain. CDR3 size: 14 residues. Per germline, CDR1 SNHLY and CDR2 FYNNEI. V dropped 2 bases and J dropped 8 bases, with 15 bases sitting between them. The data derive from a study of blood T cell repertoires in COVID-19. About the study: Acute and convalescent COVID-19 samples came from the United States, Italy and Spain. T cells, B-cell-depleted T cells, or PBMCs supplied cDNA or gDNA.

Libraries were prepared by immunoSEQ multiplex PCR; TCRdb keeps only in-frame clonotypes and omits some of them. The sample has about 100,000 clones, 80% to 90% seen once; the top ten hold 2% to 2.5%. The origin of this receptor is a human donor in a cohort sampled during active COVID-19. The sample comprised peripheral blood. The chain employs TRBV2 and TRBJ1-2, with D unresolved. Written as DNA, the CDR3 is TGTGCCAGCAGTGAATCGCGGAGCACCCAAGGCTACACCTTC. It codes for CASSESRSTQGYTF.